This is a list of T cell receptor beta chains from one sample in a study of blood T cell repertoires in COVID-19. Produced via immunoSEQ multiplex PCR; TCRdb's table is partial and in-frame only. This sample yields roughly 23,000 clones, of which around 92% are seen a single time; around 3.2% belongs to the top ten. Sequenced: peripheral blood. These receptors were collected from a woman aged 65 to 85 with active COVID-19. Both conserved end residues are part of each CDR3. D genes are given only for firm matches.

cdr3_aa: CASSAGTVSNQPQHF; cdr3_nt: TGTGCCAGCAGCGCCGGGACAGTCAGCAATCAGCCCCAGCATTTT; v_call: TRBV5-8; j_call: TRBJ1-5; d_call: TRBD1
cdr3_aa: CASRGTGGGSYEQYF; cdr3_nt: TGCGCCAGCAGGGGAACAGGGGGCGGCTCCTACGAGCAGTACTTC; v_call: TRBV5-1; j_call: TRBJ2-7; d_call: TRBD1
cdr3_aa: CASSYSAEYQPQHF; cdr3_nt: TGTGCCAGCAGTTACTCGGCAGAATATCAGCCCCAGCATTTT; v_call: TRBV6-6; j_call: TRBJ1-5; d_call: NA
cdr3_aa: CASSPLAGVETQYF; cdr3_nt: TGTGCCAGCAGCCCCCTAGCGGGAGTAGAGACCCAGTACTTC; v_call: TRBV5-6; j_call: TRBJ2-5; d_call: TRBD2
cdr3_aa: CASSLTRETQYF; cdr3_nt: TGTGCCAGCAGCTTAACGAGAGAGACCCAGTACTTC; v_call: TRBV7-2; j_call: TRBJ2-5; d_call: NA
cdr3_aa: CASSLQGNTEAFF; cdr3_nt: TGTGCCAGCAGTCTACAGGGGAACACTGAAGCTTTCTTT; v_call: TRBV12-3/TRBV12-4; j_call: TRBJ1-1; d_call: NA
cdr3_aa: CASSLVGGRAFDEQYF; cdr3_nt: TGTGCCAGCAGCTTGGTTGGCGGGAGGGCCTTCGACGAGCAGTACTTC; v_call: TRBV5-6; j_call: TRBJ2-7; d_call: TRBD2
cdr3_aa: CASSFSRTSNEQFF; cdr3_nt: TGTGCCAGCAGCTTTTCGCGGACTAGCAATGAGCAGTTCTTC; v_call: TRBV7-2; j_call: TRBJ2-1; d_call: TRBD2
cdr3_aa: CATSESPGVSGANVLTF; cdr3_nt: TGTGCCACCAGTGAGTCCCCAGGGGTCTCTGGGGCCAACGTCCTGACTTTC; v_call: TRBV24-1; j_call: TRBJ2-6; d_call: NA
cdr3_aa: CASSFGTGGSYNEQFF; cdr3_nt: TGTGCCAGCAGCTTCGGGACAGGGGGTTCCTACAATGAGCAGTTCTTC; v_call: TRBV11-2; j_call: TRBJ2-1; d_call: TRBD1
cdr3_aa: CASWTGNTEAFF; cdr3_nt: TGTGCCAGCTGGACGGGAAACACTGAAGCTTTCTTT; v_call: TRBV28; j_call: TRBJ1-1; d_call: NA
cdr3_aa: CAISGSLNTEAFF; cdr3_nt: TGTGCCATCAGCGGGAGTCTGAACACTGAAGCTTTCTTT; v_call: TRBV10-3; j_call: TRBJ1-1; d_call: NA
cdr3_aa: CASSLWGGRGSGNTIYF; cdr3_nt: TGTGCCAGCAGTTTATGGGGCGGACGGGGCTCTGGAAACACCATATATTTT; v_call: TRBV28; j_call: TRBJ1-3; d_call: NA
cdr3_aa: CASSFLAGLENEQFF; cdr3_nt: TGTGCCAGCAGCTTCCTAGCGGGCCTTGAGAATGAGCAGTTCTTC; v_call: TRBV7-8; j_call: TRBJ2-1; d_call: TRBD2